One sample yielded the 23 T cell receptor beta chains listed below, sequenced in a study of blood T cell repertoires in COVID-19. Repertoires were generated with immunoSEQ multiplex PCR, while TCRdb's copy carries only in-frame clones and drops some. This sample has 150,000 to 200,000 clones, with approximately 90% found just once. The sequencing input was peripheral blood. These receptors were obtained from a man between 45 and 60 years old with acute or convalescent COVID-19.

This chain connects TRBV6-2 or TRBV6-3 to TRBJ1-5; TRBD1 might be the D (6 bases). V lost 0 bases and J lost 1, with 10 bases in between. The germline gives CDR1 MNHEY, CDR2 SVGEGT. The CDR3 has 16 residues. CDR3 sequence: CASSYSGTLSNQPQHF. Here the CDR3 DNA reads TGTGCCAGCAGTTACTCGGGGACACTGAGCAATCAGCCCCAGCATTTT.

V is TRBV5-8 and J is TRBJ1-1, with unresolved D. V gave up 2 bases and J gave up 0 bases, with 5 bases separating them. The V gene's germline CDR1 is SGHTS and CDR2 YDEGEE. This CDR3 has 13 amino acids. CDR3 in amino acids: CASSFGLNTEAFF. The CDR3 DNA reads TGTGCCAGCAGCTTCGGTCTGAACACTGAAGCTTTCTTT.

This clone has just one count. This chain connects TRBV9 to TRBJ2-1; 8 bases line up with TRBD2. The CDR3 contains 15 residues. The ends lost 1 base at V and 6 bases at J; junction bases unmatched: 6. Germline lookup yields CDR1 SGDLS and CDR2 YYNGEE. CDR3 amino acids: CASSVSGRSFNEQFF. CDR3 DNA: TGTGCCAGCAGCGTAAGCGGGAGAAGTTTCAATGAGCAGTTCTTC. Variable domain in full (rest from reference TRBV9 and TRBJ2-1): DSGVTQTPKHLITATGQRVTLRCSPRSGDLSVYWYQQSLDQGLQFLIQYYNGEERAKGNILERFSAQQFPDLHSELNLSSLELGDSALYFCASSVSGRSFNEQFFGPGTRLTVL.

CDR3 sequence reads: CASRPPGQSAPAANEKLFF. CDR3 sequence (DNA): TGTGCCAGCAGGCCCCCGGGACAGTCGGCCCCCGCAGCTAATGAAAAACTGTTTTTT. The chain joins TRBV28 to TRBJ1-4; 7 bases agree with TRBD1. V lost 6 bases, J lost 3 bases, and 19 bases stayed unmatched. The germline gives CDR1 MDHEN, CDR2 SYDVKM. The CDR3 contains 19 residues.

The rearrangement uses TRBV19 and TRBJ1-6; TRBD1 matches at 7 bases. In germline, CDR1 is LNHDA, CDR2 SQIVND (reference sequence). J was trimmed by 5 bases and V by 8 bases; bases with no gene match: 18. This CDR3 region has 18 residues. The CDR3 sequence is CASGSGTERLQNNSPLHF. The DNA of the CDR3 is TGTGCCAGTGGATCCGGGACAGAAAGACTACAAAATAATTCACCCCTCCACTTT.

The V and J genes are TRBV30 and TRBJ2-5; D is unclear. CDR3 size: 12 residues. Germline-derived CDR1 and CDR2 are GTSNPN and SVGIG (reference sequence). V was trimmed by 5 bases and J by 2 bases, leaving 9 bases between them. DNA of the CDR3: TGTGCCTGGGGCTTGGCACAAGAGACCCAGTACTTC. Amino acid sequence: CAWGLAQETQYF.

V usage is TRBV7-8 and J usage is TRBJ2-7; 12 positions agree with TRBD2. The CDR3 is 16 amino acids. V gave up 2 bases and J gave up 2 bases; unmatched junction bases: 4. Germline values: CDR1 SGHVS, CDR2 FQNEAQ. Here the CDR3 DNA reads TGTGCCAGCAGCTTATGGACTAGCGGGACCCCCTACGAGCAGTACTTC. Protein sequence: CASSLWTSGTPYEQYF. The entire variable domain, with the rest obtained from reference TRBV7-8 and TRBJ2-7, is as follows: GAGVSQSPRYKVAKRGQDVALRCDPISGHVSLFWYQQALGQGPEFLTYFQNEAQLDKSGLPSDRFFAERPEGSVSTLKIQRTQQEDSAVYLCASSLWTSGTPYEQYFGPGTRLTVT.

This chain uses TRBV5-1 with TRBJ2-5; 8 bases line up with TRBD1. The CDR3 consists of 14 residues. Germline loops: CDR1 SGHRS, CDR2 YFSETQ. V shed 3 bases, J shed 2 bases, and the junction held 3 bases outside the gene matches. The CDR3: CASSSGTGQETQYF. The CDR3 bases are TGCGCCAGCAGCTCCGGGACAGGACAAGAGACCCAGTACTTC.

The rearrangement uses TRBV2 and TRBJ2-2; possibly TRBD1 for D (6 bases). Germline loops: CDR1 SNHLY, CDR2 FYNNEI. This CDR3 comprises 14 residues. V shed 8 bases and J shed 1 base, with 11 bases lying between them. As DNA, the CDR3 is TGTGCCAGCCGGCTAGGGGGGAACACCGGGGAGCTGTTTTTT. Translated: CASRLGGNTGELFF.

The rearrangement joins TRBV5-1 to TRBJ1-6; 9 bases are a match to TRBD1. This CDR3 contains 14 residues. The V segment lost 3 bases and the J segment 5 bases; nucleotides outside the gene matches: 0. Germline V gene lookup returns CDR1 SGHRS and CDR2 YFSETQ. The CDR3 protein is CASSWTGDNSPLHF. The CDR3, as DNA: TGCGCCAGCAGCTGGACAGGGGATAATTCACCCCTCCACTTT.

A single count supports this clone. This rearrangement joins TRBV7-8 to TRBJ1-2, with TRBD1 matching over 9 bases. CDR1 is SGHVS, CDR2 FQNEAQ, per germline. The V segment lost 2 bases and the J segment 4 bases; nucleotides outside the gene matches: 5. The CDR3 has 15 residues. CDR3 in DNA: TGTGCCAGCAGCTTAATCCAGACAGGGGGCTATGGCTACACCTTC. Its protein is CASSLIQTGGYGYTF.

The chain couples TRBV6-2 or TRBV6-3 to TRBJ1-1; D perhaps matches TRBD1 (5 bases). Germline V gene lookup returns CDR1 MNHEY and CDR2 SVGEGT. Trimming removed 4 bases at V and 0 bases at J, with 9 bases between. CDR3 size: 14 residues. In nucleotides, the CDR3 is TGTGCCAGCAGTTGGGGCAGCATGAACACTGAAGCTTTCTTT. Translating gives CASSWGSMNTEAFF.

A note on this clone: Other DNA sequences within the sample encode an identical CDR3. V is TRBV9 and J is TRBJ2-3; 9 positions match TRBD1. The germline gives CDR1 SGDLS, CDR2 YYNGEE. The CDR3 length is 15 residues. Trimming at V came to 0 bases and at J to 4 bases, leaving 3 bases not matched to a gene. In DNA, the CDR3 is TGTGCCAGCAGCGTAGCAGGACAGGGGCCAGATACGCAGTATTTT. Residues: CASSVAGQGPDTQYF. The full variable domain, its missing parts supplied by reference TRBV9 and TRBJ2-3, is DSGVTQTPKHLITATGQRVTLRCSPRSGDLSVYWYQQSLDQGLQFLIQYYNGEERAKGNILERFSAQQFPDLHSELNLSSLELGDSALYFCASSVAGQGPDTQYFGPGTRLTVL.

The genes are TRBV4-2 and TRBJ2-3; TRBD2 aligns across 12 bases. The CDR3 is made up of 17 amino acids. V lost 1 base, J lost 5 bases, and 7 bases stayed unmatched. The germline gives CDR1 LGHNA, CDR2 YNFKEQ. CDR3 DNA: TGTGCCAGCAGCCAAGGGACACTAGCGGGAGGAGAAGATACGCAGTATTTT. This codes for CASSQGTLAGGEDTQYF.

The rearrangement joins TRBV7-3 to TRBJ2-1, with TRBD2 matching 7 bases. Germline CDR1 SGHTA, CDR2 FQGTGA. The V segment lost 3 bases and the J segment 4 bases; nucleotides outside the gene matches: 12. The CDR3 sequence is 17 residues long. The CDR3 DNA follows: TGTGCCAGCAGCTTTTCCGGCCGAGCGGGGAAGTACAATGAGCAGTTCTTC. Encoded protein: CASSFSGRAGKYNEQFF. The entire variable domain, with the rest obtained from reference TRBV7-3 and TRBJ2-1, is as follows: GAGVSQTPSNKVTEKGKYVELRCDPISGHTALYWYRQSLGQGPEFLIYFQGTGAADDSGLPNDRFFAVRPEGSVSTLKIQRTERGDSAVYLCASSFSGRAGKYNEQFFGPGTRLTVL.

The rearrangement uses TRBV29-1 and TRBJ2-3, with 9 bases fitting TRBD2. Germline CDR1 SQVTM, CDR2 ANQGSEA. After removal of 6 bases from V and 3 bases from J, the junction contained 13 bases not matched to a gene. This CDR3 is 16 amino acids long. The CDR3 sequence is CSVAISGSATTDTQYF. The CDR3 region has the DNA TGCAGCGTAGCCATTAGCGGGAGTGCCACAACAGATACGCAGTATTTT.

V usage is TRBV19 and J usage is TRBJ1-1; 9 bases align to TRBD1. V gave up 6 bases and J gave up 5 bases; unmatched junction bases: 4. CDR3 size: 13 residues. Per the germline V gene, CDR1 is LNHDA and CDR2 is SQIVND (reference sequence). The CDR3 is CASRLQGATEAFF. CDR3 nucleotide sequence: TGTGCCAGTAGGTTACAGGGGGCAACTGAAGCTTTCTTT. Drawing the rest from reference TRBV19 and TRBJ1-1, the complete variable domain is DGGITQSPKYLFRKEGQNVTLSCEQNLNHDAMYWYRQDPGQGLRLIYYSQIVNDFQKGDIAEGYSVSREKKESFPLTVTSAQKNPTAFYLCASRLQGATEAFFGQGTRLTVV.

The chain uses TRBV19 and TRBJ1-4; TRBD1 agrees at 7 bases. With 1 base clipped from V and 7 bases from J, the junction kept 6 bases outside the gene matches. Germline V gene lookup returns CDR1 LNHDA and CDR2 SQIVND (reference sequence). The CDR3 extends over 15 amino acids. Written as DNA, the CDR3 is TGTGCCAGTAGTATAGTAAAGGGGGCGCCTGAAAAACTGTTTTTT. It codes for CASSIVKGAPEKLFF.

V gene TRBV9 combines with J gene TRBJ2-1; a possible D gene is TRBD2 (5 bases). The V end lost 0 bases, the J end lost 9 bases, and 16 bases lay between the germline ends. The CDR3 extends over 15 amino acids. Germline-derived CDR1 and CDR2 are SGDLS and YYNGEE. DNA of the CDR3: TGTGCCAGCAGCGTAGGTGGGATGGCTCGGGGTGAGCAGTTCTTC. Protein product: CASSVGGMARGEQFF.

The rearrangement joins TRBV6-6 to TRBJ2-5; TRBD1 agrees at 8 bases. Germline V CDR1 and CDR2: MNHNY, SVGAGI (reference sequence). V dropped 0 bases and J dropped 12; count of bases not matched to a gene: 6. The CDR3 totals 13 residues. CDR3 in DNA: TGTGCCAGCAGTTACTCGGGGACAGGCTTTAAGTACTTC. Its protein is CASSYSGTGFKYF.

This chain's CDR3 is CASRGGEGPEQFF. CDR3 DNA: TGTGCCAGCAGGGGCGGGGAGGGCCCTGAGCAGTTCTTC. The chain employs TRBV7-8 and TRBJ2-1, with 7 bases fitting TRBD2. Germline V gene lookup returns CDR1 SGHVS and CDR2 FQNEAQ. The J segment lost 9 bases and the V segment lost 6 bases, leaving 8 bases of the junction unmatched. The CDR3 loop spans 13 amino acids.

The CDR3 region is CASSSTGTSADTQYF. The CDR3 DNA sequence: TGTGCCAGCAGCTCCACCGGGACTAGCGCTGATACGCAGTATTTT. The V gene is TRBV7-2, the J gene TRBJ2-3; the match to TRBD2 covers 10 bases. CDR3 length equals 15 residues. V dropped 4 bases and J dropped 6; count of bases not matched to a gene: 7. The germline gives CDR1 SGHTA, CDR2 FQGNSA.

This chain links TRBV7-6 with TRBJ2-3; 11 bases align to TRBD2. The CDR3 spans 17 residues. The junction had 3 bases not matched to a gene; V was cut back by 1 base and J by 0 bases. CDR1 and CDR2 from the germline V gene are SGHVS and FNYEAQ. This CDR3 is CASSLGASGRSTDTQYF. CDR3 coding DNA: TGTGCCAGCAGCTTAGGTGCTAGCGGGAGGAGCACAGATACGCAGTATTTT.